This TCR beta chain was obtained from a study of T-cell reconstitution after alpha-beta-depleted transplantation in children. This clonotype was seen a few times. Using unique molecular identifiers, the investigators prepared the TCRbeta library. MiXCR was run by TCRdb on the PCR reads, yielding one entry per CDR3 protein. The table includes about 600,000 distinct CDR3 sequences, 10% detected once. The sequence was obtained from a human donor who donated a stem cell graft to a child with acute myeloid leukemia. The sample in question was PBMCs from the stem cell graft donor, obtained from the stem cell graft.

CDR3 protein: CASSQDRGRGRQYF. The CDR3 DNA is TGTGCCAGCAGCCAAGACAGGGGGAGGGGTAGGCAGTATTTT. The chain joins TRBV3-1 to TRBJ2-3; D may match TRBD1 or TRBD2 (7 bases each). The V end lost 0 bases, the J end lost 11 bases, and 15 bases lay between the germline ends. This CDR3 contains 14 residues. The V gene's germline CDR1 is LGHDT and CDR2 YNNKEL (reference sequence).